This T cell receptor (beta chain) originates from a study of blood T cell repertoires in COVID-19. The overall study: Nucleic acid was either cDNA or gDNA, and it came from T cells, B-cell-depleted T cells, or PBMCs.

This clone showed up just once. Data came from immunoSEQ multiplex PCR; TCRdb stores just in-frame clones and leaves some out. Of roughly 63,000 clones detected, about 74% appear once; the ten largest clones hold about 28%. Looked up from germline, CDR1 is SGHTA and CDR2 is FQGNSA. The CDR3 has 14 residues. The V end lost 5 bases, the J end lost 4 bases, and 14 bases lay between the germline ends. This TCR derives from a woman older than 75 with acute or convalescent COVID-19. What was sequenced was peripheral blood. The rearrangement uses TRBV7-2 and TRBJ1-2; tentatively, D is TRBD1 (5 bases). The CDR3 nucleotides read TGTGCCAGCAGCCTATACGTGCAGGGCTATGGCTACACCTTC. Translating gives CASSLYVQGYGYTF.